The entry below describes one TCR beta chain. Antigen unknown. The data were obtained in a study of graft-versus-host responses after intestinal transplantation. Germline CDR1 reads MNHNY; CDR2 reads SVGAGI (reference sequence). The length of the CDR3 is 15 residues. The V and J ends lost 1 base and 5 bases, in that order; junction bases with no gene match: 1. General study results and limits: Maximum circulating GvH clone levels tracked with early post-transplant HvG decreases. There were GvH clones found in recipient marrow, and some of them appeared first in ileum or blood.

TCRdb keeps only in-frame clones here, not all; method: immunoSEQ multiplex PCR. The repertoire consists of 77,000 or so clones, with about nine tenths occurring once and the leading ten covering under 0.85%. This receptor was taken from a human patient who received an intestinal transplant, so some T cells may come from the graft donor. The material was PBMCs, obtained 98 days after intestinal transplantation. V gene TRBV6-6 combines with J gene TRBJ2-1, with 11 positions matching TRBD2. The CDR3 region is CASSYLLAGDNEQFF. For the CDR3, the DNA is TGTGCCAGCAGTTACTTACTAGCGGGGGACAATGAGCAGTTCTTC.